Below are 27 T cell receptor beta chains sequenced from a single sample in a study of shared clonotypes between healthy human individuals. The table came from immunoSEQ multiplex PCR; TCRdb's copy has only in-frame clones and leaves some out. The sample contains hundreds of thousands of clones, about 91% of which appear only once. Terminally differentiated effector memory CD45RA+ cells were excluded from the naive CD8 cells, which were CD45RO-negative and positively selected for CCR7. The sample comprised naive CD8+ T cells sorted from blood. These receptors originate from a man younger than 45 in good health.

The CDR3 protein is CASSDVASYSNQPQHF. In nucleotides, the CDR3 is TGTGCCAGCAGTGATGTGGCCTCTTATAGCAATCAGCCCCAGCATTTT. The V call is TRBV2, the J call TRBJ1-5; no definite D call. V lost 3 bases and J lost 0, with 12 bases in between. The CDR3 covers 16 residues. Germline assignment: CDR1 SNHLY and CDR2 FYNNEI.

This clone was detected only once. The same CDR3 can be traced to other DNA sequences in this sample. The rearrangement uses TRBV4-3 and TRBJ2-2; D uncertain. Germline-derived CDR1 and CDR2 are LGHNA and YSLEER. The germline V and J ends were trimmed by 0 bases and 3 bases, with 8 bases remaining between them. The CDR3 length is 15 residues. The chain's CDR3 is CASSQDRVDTGELFF. The CDR3 coding sequence is TGCGCCAGCAGCCAAGATAGGGTAGACACCGGGGAGCTGTTTTTT.

This chain connects TRBV4-3 to TRBJ2-2, with 7 bases matching TRBD2. The V and J ends lost 1 base and 0 bases, in that order; junction bases with no gene match: 2. Germline CDR1 LGHNA, CDR2 YSLEER. The CDR3 runs 16 residues. The CDR3 spells CASSQVLAANTGELFF. In nucleotides, the CDR3 is TGCGCCAGCAGCCAAGTCCTAGCGGCGAACACCGGGGAGCTGTTTTTT.

The rearrangement uses TRBV15 and TRBJ2-7; the D gene is possibly TRBD1 (5 bases). This CDR3 has 12 residues. The V gene's germline CDR1 is LNHNV and CDR2 YYDKDF (reference sequence). Between the trimmed V and J ends, which lost 1 base and 5 bases, there was a span of 6 bases. CDR3 sequence: CATSRVGDEQYF. The CDR3 coding sequence is TGTGCCACCAGCAGAGTAGGGGACGAGCAGTACTTC.

The chain links TRBV9 to TRBJ1-4, with D hard to call. The CDR3 length is 12 residues. Germline CDR1 and CDR2: SGDLS and YYNGEE. Trimming took 3 bases from V and 8 from J, leaving 8 bases between them. The CDR3 DNA follows: TGTGCCAGCAGCGCCGAGGAAGAAAAACTGTTTTTT. This codes for CASSAEEEKLFF. The complete variable domain, with remaining parts taken from reference TRBV9 and TRBJ1-4, reads DSGVTQTPKHLITATGQRVTLRCSPRSGDLSVYWYQQSLDQGLQFLIQYYNGEERAKGNILERFSAQQFPDLHSELNLSSLELGDSALYFCASSAEEEKLFFGSGTQLSVL.

The V call is TRBV11-2, the J call TRBJ2-7; 11 positions agree with TRBD2. Trimming at V came to 3 bases and at J to 2 bases, leaving 3 bases not matched to a gene. Germline CDR1 is SGHAT and CDR2 is FQNNGV. The CDR3 is 15 amino acids. This chain's CDR3 is CASSLTSGTTYEQYF. The CDR3 nucleotides read TGTGCCAGCAGCTTGACTAGCGGGACCACCTACGAGCAGTACTTC.

This chain links TRBV28 with TRBJ2-3, with D perhaps matching TRBD2 (6 bases). CDR1 and CDR2 from the germline V gene are MDHEN and SYDVKM. The CDR3 runs 13 residues. Trimming left V 5 bases short and J 4 bases short, with 10 bases between. The CDR3 sequence is CASSRRLADTQYF. The CDR3 DNA follows: TGTGCCAGCAGTCGAAGACTAGCAGATACGCAGTATTTT.

The chain links TRBV5-4 to TRBJ2-3, with D tentatively TRBD2 (6 bases). Trimming left V 1 base short and J 0 bases short, with 15 bases between. The CDR3 spans 17 residues. Germline CDR1 and CDR2: SGHNT and YYREEE (reference sequence). CDR3 amino acids: CASSLFGSGGSTDTQYF. The CDR3 DNA reads as TGTGCCAGCAGCTTGTTCGGTAGCGGAGGTAGCACAGATACGCAGTATTTT.

This clone occurred once. V is TRBV4-1 and J is TRBJ1-1; no reliable D call. CDR1 is MGHRA and CDR2 is YSYEKL in the germline V gene. The CDR3 totals 14 residues. With 1 base removed from V and 7 bases from J, the gap between germline ends came to 13 bases. The CDR3: CASSQVNLAIEAFF. CDR3 nucleotides: TGCGCCAGCAGCCAAGTCAACTTGGCGATTGAAGCTTTCTTT.

V and J are TRBV27 and TRBJ2-7; tentatively, D is TRBD1 (6 bases). CDR3 size: 16 residues. V was trimmed by 3 bases and J by 3 bases, leaving 18 bases between them. The V gene's germline CDR1 is MNHEY and CDR2 SMNVEV (reference sequence). In nucleotides, the CDR3 is TGTGCCAGCAGTTTGGGGTTCACGGGACAAGGCTACGAGCAGTACTTC. Protein sequence: CASSLGFTGQGYEQYF.

The chain carries TRBV27 and TRBJ2-1, with a tentative D call TRBD2 (5 bases). The CDR3 totals 15 residues. The germline V gene encodes CDR1 MNHEY and CDR2 SMNVEV (reference sequence). The ends were cut back, 2 bases at V and 4 bases at J, with 12 bases in the middle. The chain's CDR3 is CASSLSGSTYNEQFF. CDR3 DNA: TGTGCCAGCAGTTTAAGTGGGAGTACGTACAATGAGCAGTTCTTC.

This chain joins TRBV11-2 and TRBJ2-1; D ambiguous. The CDR3 sequence is 16 residues long. The V and J ends lost 0 bases and 0 bases respectively, with 9 bases between them. From germline, CDR1 is SGHAT and CDR2 FQNNGV. CDR3 residues: CASSLEARLSYNEQFF. As DNA, the CDR3 is TGTGCCAGCAGCTTAGAAGCCCGCCTCTCCTACAATGAGCAGTTCTTC. Full variable domain (outside the CDR3, taken from reference TRBV11-2 and TRBJ2-1): EAGVAQSPRYKIIEKRQSVAFWCNPISGHATLYWYQQILGQGPKLLIQFQNNGVVDDSQLPKDRFSAERLKGVDSTLKIQPAKLEDSAVYLCASSLEARLSYNEQFFGPGTRLTVL.

The rearrangement links TRBV4-2 to TRBJ2-1; 8 positions match TRBD2. V lost 3 bases, J lost 6 bases, and 7 bases stayed unmatched. Germline V gene sequence: CDR1 LGHNA, CDR2 YNFKEQ. The CDR3 has 15 amino acids. The CDR3 region is CASSQRLAGSNEQFF. In DNA, the CDR3 is TGTGCCAGCAGCCAGAGGCTAGCGGGTAGCAATGAGCAGTTCTTC.

The rearrangement links TRBV7-8 to TRBJ2-7; the match to TRBD1 covers 11 bases. The CDR3 has 15 residues. The germline gives CDR1 SGHVS, CDR2 FQNEAQ. Trimming took 1 base from V and 6 from J; bases not matched to a gene: 5. In DNA, the CDR3 is TGTGCCAGCAGCTTAGAGGGACAGGGGGTGAGCGAGCAGTACTTC. Its translation is CASSLEGQGVSEQYF.

The chain carries TRBV11-2 and TRBJ2-1; 10 bases align to TRBD2. There are 16 residues in the CDR3. Germline V gene data show CDR1 as SGHAT and CDR2 as FQNNGV. V trimming: 5 bases; J trimming: 7 bases; junction bases outside the gene matches: 11. The CDR3 bases are TGTGCCAGCAGCCCTTATAGCGGGAGGCCGGGTAATGAGCAGTTCTTC. Encoded protein: CASSPYSGRPGNEQFF.

The chain recombines TRBV7-9 with TRBJ2-5, with 12 positions matching TRBD2. The trim removed 5 bases at V and 5 bases at J, leaving 18 bases unmatched. The CDR3 spans 19 residues. From germline, CDR1 is SEHNR and CDR2 FQNEAQ (reference sequence). The DNA of the CDR3 is TGTGCCAGCAGCCCTCCGAAATCGGCCGGGACTAGCGGGCCGGAGACCCAGTACTTC. Protein sequence: CASSPPKSAGTSGPETQYF.

The CDR3 DNA reads TGTGCCAGCAGCGGCGGATCGGGGGACTACTACAATGAGCAGTTCTTC. As protein: CASSGGSGDYYNEQFF. The rearrangement uses TRBV9 and TRBJ2-1; 7 bases are a match to TRBD2. The germline V gene encodes CDR1 SGDLS and CDR2 YYNGEE. CDR3 length: 16 residues. V was pared by 3 bases and J by 3 bases, with 9 bases of the junction left unmatched.

The chain joins TRBV27 to TRBJ1-1; D is ambiguous. V shed 4 bases and J shed 0 bases, with 9 bases lying between them. The germline V gene encodes CDR1 MNHEY and CDR2 SMNVEV (reference sequence). The CDR3 runs to 14 residues. CDR3 region: CASSWGDMNTEAFF. Written as DNA, the CDR3 is TGTGCCAGCAGTTGGGGAGACATGAACACTGAAGCTTTCTTT.

The chain couples TRBV5-6 to TRBJ2-5; weak D call: TRBD1 (6 bases). CDR1 SGHDT and CDR2 YYEEEE come from the germline V gene. CDR3 length equals 10 residues. Trimming took off 7 bases at V and 11 bases at J, with 12 bases between the two ends. The CDR3 protein is CASGEGEQYF. CDR3 coding DNA: TGTGCCAGCGGAGAGGGGGAGCAGTACTTC.

The chain links TRBV7-8 to TRBJ2-1; 9 nucleotides align to TRBD2. This CDR3 comprises 15 residues. Germline trimming cut 1 base from V and 8 bases from J; bases unmatched to any gene: 6. CDR1 and CDR2 (germline): SGHVS, FQNEAQ. CDR3 nucleotide sequence: TGTGCCAGCAGCTTAGTAGCGGGAGAAGGCTATGAGCAGTTCTTC. The encoded protein is CASSLVAGEGYEQFF.

This sequence joins TRBV10-2 and TRBJ2-1; 11 bases align to TRBD2. This CDR3 is built from 18 residues. V was pared by 2 bases and J by 3 bases, with 9 bases of the junction left unmatched. Per the germline V gene, CDR1 is WSHSY and CDR2 is SAAADI. The CDR3 DNA follows: TGCGCCAGCAGTGAGCCGTATTTACTAGCGGGAGACTACAATGAGCAGTTCTTC. Its translation: CASSEPYLLAGDYNEQFF.

The table lists this clone with many counts. The V gene is TRBV11-2, the J gene TRBJ2-1; D is unresolved. This CDR3 has 13 amino acids. CDR1 and CDR2 (germline): SGHAT, FQNNGV. Trimming took off 10 bases at V and 8 bases at J, with 18 bases between the two ends. As DNA, the CDR3 is TGTGCCACCAGTGATCCAGCTAAGGATGAGCAGTTCTTC. Translated: CATSDPAKDEQFF.

The chain recombines TRBV27 with TRBJ2-1; weak D call: TRBD2 (5 bases). Germline CDR1 reads MNHEY; CDR2 reads SMNVEV (reference sequence). Trimming left V 6 bases short and J 9 bases short, with 12 bases between. The CDR3 totals 12 residues. The DNA of the CDR3 is TGTGCCAGCAGCGGGGTTTATGGTGAGCAGTTCTTC. Translation: CASSGVYGEQFF.

The chain carries TRBV9 and TRBJ2-1; 9 bases are a match to TRBD1. Trimming cost V 5 bases and J 8 bases; bases outside gene matches: 8. This CDR3 is 14 amino acids long. Germline CDR1 and CDR2: SGDLS and YYNGEE. CDR3 in amino acids: CASRAGTGRDEQFF. CDR3 DNA sequence: TGTGCCAGCAGAGCCGGGACAGGGCGGGATGAGCAGTTCTTC.

With regard to this clone: Other DNA sequences in the sample encode the same CDR3. This chain connects TRBV6-5 to TRBJ2-5; 9 nucleotides agree with TRBD1. CDR3 length: 15 residues. Germline V gene lookup returns CDR1 MNHEY and CDR2 SVGAGI. V shed 8 bases, J shed 4 bases, and the junction held 11 bases outside the gene matches. CDR3 protein: CASASTQGARETQYF. DNA of the CDR3: TGTGCCAGCGCCTCAACACAGGGGGCGAGAGAGACCCAGTACTTC.

The chain employs TRBV7-6 and TRBJ2-3, with D possibly TRBD1 on 5 matching bases. Trimming removed 5 bases at V and 1 base at J, with 28 bases between. Germline assignment: CDR1 SGHVS and CDR2 FNYEAQ. The CDR3 spans 20 residues. The DNA of the CDR3 is TGTGCCAGCAGCCGAACATGGGTCCCGGGCACAGGTGGTCGCACAGATACGCAGTATTTT. It yields the protein CASSRTWVPGTGGRTDTQYF.

The rearrangement joins TRBV13 to TRBJ2-2; 9 bases line up with TRBD2. With 4 bases clipped from V and 1 base from J, the junction kept 7 bases outside the gene matches. The CDR3 has 17 amino acids. CDR1 is PRHDT, CDR2 FYEKMQ, per germline (reference sequence). CDR3 DNA sequence: TGTGCCAGCAGCTCACCCTGGACTAGCGAGAACACCGGGGAGCTGTTTTTT. Protein sequence: CASSSPWTSENTGELFF.